Below, 32 T cell receptor beta chains from the same sample are listed, as sequenced in a study of OX40 agonist ivuxolimab in advanced cancers. Libraries were prepared by immunoSEQ multiplex PCR; TCRdb keeps only in-frame clonotypes and omits some of them. The table shows roughly 30,000 clones, with about nine tenths occurring only once. This sample comprised CD4+ or CD8+ T cells sorted from blood, obtained in a trial of the OX40 agonist ivuxolimab. Every receptor here comes from an adult with an advanced solid tumor such as melanoma, head and neck, liver or kidney cancer.

The chain joins TRBV29-1 to TRBJ1-1, with 8 bases fitting TRBD1. The CDR3 loop spans 14 amino acids. With 3 bases clipped from V and 0 bases from J, the junction kept 3 bases outside the gene matches. Per germline, CDR1 SQVTM and CDR2 ANQGSEA. The CDR3 DNA is TGCAGCGTTGATGACAGGGGCATGAACACTGAAGCTTTCTTT. As protein: CSVDDRGMNTEAFF.

This clone was picked up a small number of times. This rearrangement joins TRBV6-5 to TRBJ1-2; D call uncertain. This CDR3 has 12 amino acids. Germline CDR1 is MNHEY and CDR2 is SVGAGI. Trimming took off 3 bases at V and 4 bases at J, with 6 bases between the two ends. This CDR3 is CASSYRGYGYTF. Written as DNA, the CDR3 is TGTGCCAGCAGTTATCGCGGCTATGGCTACACCTTC.

This clone occurred once. This chain links TRBV19 with TRBJ1-4; tentative D call: TRBD1 (5 bases). With 5 bases removed from V and 6 bases from J, the gap between germline ends came to 13 bases. The CDR3 runs to 14 residues. Per the germline V gene, CDR1 is LNHDA and CDR2 is SQIVND (reference sequence). The CDR3 DNA follows: TGTGCCAGTAGTCGAGGGGTCGGAGATGAAAAACTGTTTTTT. The encoded protein is CASSRGVGDEKLFF.

The V call is TRBV5-1, the J call TRBJ2-1; 15 bases are shared with TRBD2. The ends lost 4 bases at V and 9 bases at J; junction bases unmatched: 8. Germline V CDR1 and CDR2: SGHRS, YFSETQ. The CDR3 spans 16 residues. The CDR3 DNA reads as TGCGCCAGCAGCCTGGGACCGGGACTAGCGGGAGGTGAGCAGTTCTTC. It yields the protein CASSLGPGLAGGEQFF. Filled out from reference TRBV5-1 and TRBJ2-1, the complete variable domain reads KAGVTQTPRYLIKTRGQQVTLSCSPISGHRSVSWYQQTPGQGLQFLFEYFSETQRNKGNFPGRFSGRQFSNSRSEMNVSTLELGDSALYLCASSLGPGLAGGEQFFGPGTRLTVL.

V gene TRBV5-4 combines with J gene TRBJ2-7, with unresolved D. The CDR3 contains 14 residues. The germline gives CDR1 SGHNT, CDR2 YYREEE (reference sequence). V gave up 0 bases and J gave up 6 bases, with 13 bases separating them. CDR3: CASSLVGVFGEQYF. The CDR3 DNA reads TGTGCCAGCAGCTTGGTTGGAGTGTTTGGCGAGCAGTACTTC. The whole variable domain, filled in from reference TRBV5-4 and TRBJ2-7, reads ETGVTQSPTHLIKTRGQQVTLRCSSQSGHNTVSWYQQALGQGPQFIFQYYREEENGRGNFPPRFSGLQFPNYSSELNVNALELDDSALYLCASSLVGVFGEQYFGPGTRLTVT.

The chain couples TRBV6-1 to TRBJ1-2; TRBD1 matches at 7 bases. V lost 9 bases and J lost 2; bases outside the gene matches: 12. Germline CDR1 reads MNHNS; CDR2 reads SASEGT. This CDR3 is 15 amino acids long. The CDR3 spells CASRHRGQLNYGYTF. CDR3 bases: TGTGCCAGTAGACACCGGGGACAGCTAAACTATGGCTACACCTTC.

The chain uses TRBV6-1 and TRBJ2-7, with no clear D. The V and J ends lost 4 bases and 3 bases respectively, with 19 bases between them. The germline CDR1 and CDR2 sequences are MNHNS and SASEGT. The CDR3 totals 16 residues. The CDR3 is CASSVAFWTVYYEQYF. Here the CDR3 DNA reads TGTGCCAGCAGTGTCGCCTTTTGGACGGTATACTACGAGCAGTACTTC.

V is TRBV7-3 and J is TRBJ2-2, with a tentative D call TRBD1 (5 bases). Per the germline V gene, CDR1 is SGHTA and CDR2 is FQGTGA. This CDR3 has 16 amino acids. Trimming cost V 1 base and J 4 bases, with 13 bases left between them. The CDR3 is CASSLIGDRPTGELFF. DNA for the CDR3: TGTGCCAGCAGCTTAATCGGCGACAGACCCACCGGGGAGCTGTTTTTT.

CDR3: CAYKRGNTEAFF. CDR3 DNA: TGTGCCTATAAGCGGGGGAACACTGAAGCTTTCTTT. V gene TRBV5-4 combines with J gene TRBJ1-1, with D unresolved. The CDR3 loop spans 12 amino acids. Germline V gene data show CDR1 as SGHNT and CDR2 as YYREEE (reference sequence). The V end was cut by 10 bases, the J end by 1 base, with 11 bases between.

The rearrangement uses TRBV5-6 and TRBJ2-7; 9 bases align to TRBD2. V was pared by 4 bases and J by 7 bases, with 12 bases of the junction left unmatched. This CDR3 has 15 amino acids. Germline assignment: CDR1 SGHDT and CDR2 YYEEEE. In DNA, the CDR3 is TGTGCCAGCAGCCCTACCGGGACTAGCACAAGGGAGCAGTACTTC. Its translation: CASSPTGTSTREQYF.

This sequence joins TRBV4-1 and TRBJ1-1, with D perhaps matching TRBD1 (6 bases). The V end lost 2 bases, the J end lost 5 bases, and 18 bases lay between the germline ends. CDR3 size: 16 residues. Germline CDR1 and CDR2: MGHRA and YSYEKL. The CDR3, as DNA: TGCGCCAGCAGCCAACTAGTTGCGGGGGCTCAAACTGAAGCTTTCTTT. It is translated as CASSQLVAGAQTEAFF.

The rearrangement uses TRBV5-4 and TRBJ1-1; D is uncertain. CDR3 size: 14 residues. The germline V gene encodes CDR1 SGHNT and CDR2 YYREEE (reference sequence). The V end was cut by 1 base, the J end by 0 bases, with 7 bases between. CDR3 DNA: TGTGCCAGCAGCTTGACAGCCTTGAACACTGAAGCTTTCTTT. Protein sequence: CASSLTALNTEAFF.

The chain has TRBV15 and TRBJ1-3, with a weak D call TRBD1 (5 bases). V shed 5 bases and J shed 4 bases, with 12 bases lying between them. The germline V gene has CDR1 LNHNV and CDR2 YYDKDF (reference sequence). CDR3 size: 14 residues. The CDR3 loop is CATSLPGSGNTIYF. DNA of the CDR3: TGTGCCACCAGCCTGCCAGGGTCGGGAAACACCATATATTTT.

The V gene is TRBV9, the J gene TRBJ1-4, with D unclear. Germline V CDR1 and CDR2: SGDLS, YYNGEE. The CDR3 loop spans 17 amino acids. Trimming pared 0 bases from V and 0 bases from J, leaving 12 bases between. In DNA, the CDR3 is TGTGCCAGCAGCGTAGCTTTCGGCGGATCAACTAATGAAAAACTGTTTTTT. Translation: CASSVAFGGSTNEKLFF.

This clone was detected once. V usage is TRBV5-6 and J usage is TRBJ1-4, with D possibly matching TRBD1 (6 bases). The germline V gene has CDR1 SGHDT and CDR2 YYEEEE. The CDR3 sequence is 12 residues long. Trimming shortened V by 3 bases and J by 7 bases, and 7 bases separated the two germline ends. The CDR3 protein is CASSSTGEKLFF. CDR3 nucleotide sequence: TGTGCCAGCAGCTCGACAGGTGAAAAACTGTTTTTT.

The J gene is TRBJ1-1, the V gene TRBV4-1; 9 nucleotides align to TRBD1. After removal of 1 base from V and 5 bases from J, the junction contained 8 bases not matched to a gene. Germline CDR1 is MGHRA and CDR2 is YSYEKL. The CDR3 consists of 16 residues. CDR3 bases: TGCGCCAGCAGCCAAGGTTGGGGACAGGGAAGGACTGAAGCTTTCTTT. Amino acid sequence: CASSQGWGQGRTEAFF.

The rearrangement uses TRBV5-1 and TRBJ1-1; D not certain. The CDR3 is 15 residues long. The V gene's germline CDR1 is SGHRS and CDR2 YFSETQ. Here the CDR3 reads CAAARGRLMNTEAFF. CDR3 sequence (DNA): TGCGCAGCAGCCCGCGGGCGCCTGATGAACACTGAAGCTTTCTTT.

This chain links TRBV15 with TRBJ2-7; tentatively, D is TRBD2 (6 bases). Germline CDR1 LNHNV, CDR2 YYDKDF (reference sequence). The CDR3 spans 14 residues. Between the trimmed V and J ends, which lost 6 bases and 2 bases, there was a span of 14 bases. DNA of the CDR3: TGTGCCACCAGGGACTATGGACGGGCCTACGAGCAGTACTTC. This translates into CATRDYGRAYEQYF. The full variable domain, rest sourced from reference TRBV15 and TRBJ2-7, is DAMVIQNPRYQVTQFGKPVTLSCSQTLNHNVMYWYQQKSSQAPKLLFHYYDKDFNNEADTPDNFQSRRPNTSFCFLDIRSPGLGDTAMYLCATRDYGRAYEQYFGPGTRLTVT.

The chain has TRBV25-1 and TRBJ1-2, with 8 bases aligning to TRBD1. J lost 8 bases, V lost 7 bases, and 6 bases had no gene match. The CDR3 extends over 12 amino acids. Germline V gene lookup returns CDR1 MGHDK and CDR2 SYGVNS. The CDR3 nucleotides are TGTGCCAGCACCGGACAGGGCGGCGGCTACACCTTC. It specifies CASTGQGGGYTF.

The chain is built from TRBV11-2 and TRBJ1-1, with D unclear. The CDR3 runs to 12 residues. CDR1 and CDR2 (germline): SGHAT, FQNNGV. Trimming took off 3 bases at V and 4 bases at J, with 6 bases between the two ends. This CDR3 is CASSLVSTEAFF. CDR3 DNA: TGTGCCAGCAGCTTGGTGTCCACTGAAGCTTTCTTT.

The chain joins TRBV6-6 to TRBJ2-6; tentative D call: TRBD2 (6 bases). V lost 2 bases to trimming and J lost 4 bases, with 12 bases between them. CDR1 is MNHNY, CDR2 SVGAGI, per germline (reference sequence). The CDR3 sequence is 16 residues long. The CDR3 DNA follows: TGTGCCAGCAGTTACGGAGCCCGGGGGGGGGCCAACGTCCTGACTTTC. It is translated as CASSYGARGGANVLTF.

This chain links TRBV5-1 with TRBJ1-4; tentative D call: TRBD1 (5 bases). The V gene's germline CDR1 is SGHRS and CDR2 YFSETQ. Trimming took 3 bases from V and 3 from J, leaving 12 bases between them. CDR3 length equals 15 residues. CDR3 in amino acids: CASSYSTGPNEKLFF. CDR3 DNA sequence: TGCGCCAGCAGCTACTCAACAGGACCTAATGAAAAACTGTTTTTT. Complete variable domain (other parts from reference TRBV5-1 and TRBJ1-4): KAGVTQTPRYLIKTRGQQVTLSCSPISGHRSVSWYQQTPGQGLQFLFEYFSETQRNKGNFPGRFSGRQFSNSRSEMNVSTLELGDSALYLCASSYSTGPNEKLFFGSGTQLSVL.

This clone was detected only a few times. The chain employs TRBV2 and TRBJ1-1; perhaps TRBD1 as D (5 bases). Per the germline V gene, CDR1 is SNHLY and CDR2 is FYNNEI. The CDR3 totals 15 residues. V lost 6 bases and J 4 bases, leaving 18 bases between the germline ends. CDR3 sequence reads: CASSREVMGGTEAFF. The CDR3 DNA is TGTGCCAGCAGCAGGGAGGTTATGGGTGGCACTGAAGCTTTCTTT. The complete variable domain, with remaining parts taken from reference TRBV2 and TRBJ1-1, reads EPEVTQTPSHQVTQMGQEVILRCVPISNHLYFYWYRQILGQKVEFLVSFYNNEISEKSEIFDDQFSVERPDGSNFTLKIRSTKLEDSAMYFCASSREVMGGTEAFFGQGTRLTVV.

The genes are TRBV14 and TRBJ2-1; D might be TRBD2 (6 bases). Trimming took 3 bases from V and 3 from J, leaving 12 bases between them. Germline V lookup: CDR1 SGHDN, CDR2 FVKESK. The CDR3 covers 15 residues. CDR3 in amino acids: CASSQSWGDYNEQFF. The CDR3 nucleotides are TGTGCCAGCAGCCAGTCGTGGGGGGACTACAATGAGCAGTTCTTC.

V gene TRBV6-1 combines with J gene TRBJ1-5, with 7 bases fitting TRBD1. Germline V gives CDR1 MNHNS, CDR2 SASEGT. The CDR3 is 14 residues long. The V gene end was trimmed by 3 bases and the J gene end by 7 bases; junction bases not matched to a gene: 6. The CDR3 sequence is CASSEAGGNQPQHF. CDR3 DNA: TGTGCCAGCAGTGAGGCAGGGGGGAACCAGCCCCAGCATTTT.

In its sample, this clone was seen once. V usage is TRBV19 and J usage is TRBJ2-2, with 7 positions matching TRBD1. Germline CDR1 LNHDA, CDR2 SQIVND (reference sequence). The CDR3 has 17 amino acids. V shed 9 bases, J shed 0 bases, and the junction held 13 bases outside the gene matches. The CDR3 nucleotides read TGTGCCAGGCCAATCCCGAGGGACAGTTCGAACACCGGGGAGCTGTTTTTT. This encodes CARPIPRDSSNTGELFF.

The J gene is TRBJ1-2, the V gene TRBV9, with 9 bases fitting TRBD1. The ends lost 3 bases at V and 4 bases at J; junction bases unmatched: 7. Germline CDR1 SGDLS, CDR2 YYNGEE. CDR3 length equals 15 residues. CDR3 sequence: CASSGDRASPYGYTF. CDR3 sequence (DNA): TGTGCCAGCAGCGGGGACAGGGCCTCACCCTATGGCTACACCTTC.

Only one count was recorded for this clone. CDR3 sequence: CASSETNQPQHF. The DNA of the CDR3 is TGTGCCAGCAGTGAAACCAATCAGCCCCAGCATTTT. The V call is TRBV2, the J call TRBJ1-5; D is unresolved. In germline, CDR1 is SNHLY, CDR2 FYNNEI. V was trimmed by 2 bases and J by 3 bases, leaving 2 bases between them. CDR3 size: 12 residues. Looking up the rest from reference TRBV2 and TRBJ1-5 gives the full variable domain: EPEVTQTPSHQVTQMGQEVILRCVPISNHLYFYWYRQILGQKVEFLVSFYNNEISEKSEIFDDQFSVERPDGSNFTLKIRSTKLEDSAMYFCASSETNQPQHFGDGTRLSIL.

J is TRBJ2-1 and V is TRBV5-1; 8 bases align to TRBD2. This CDR3 comprises 15 residues. Per germline, CDR1 SGHRS and CDR2 YFSETQ. V shed 4 bases, J shed 8 bases, and the junction held 11 bases outside the gene matches. The CDR3 loop reads CASSLTGTSVDEQFF. The CDR3 bases are TGCGCCAGCAGCCTAACCGGGACTAGTGTCGATGAGCAGTTCTTC.

This clone was seen just once. The chain links TRBV15 to TRBJ2-7; D assignment may be TRBD1 or TRBD2 (5 bases each). The CDR3 is 18 residues long. Germline values: CDR1 LNHNV, CDR2 YYDKDF (reference sequence). The V and J ends lost 0 bases and 2 bases respectively, with 20 bases between them. The CDR3, as DNA: TGTGCCACCAGCAGAGATCCAGTTTTAGGGACCGGGACCTACGAGCAGTACTTC. Amino acids: CATSRDPVLGTGTYEQYF.

The V and J genes are TRBV27 and TRBJ1-2; 12 bases fit TRBD1. This CDR3 region has 15 residues. Trimming took 6 bases from V and 8 from J; bases not matched to a gene: 10. Germline V gene lookup returns CDR1 MNHEY and CDR2 SMNVEV (reference sequence). As DNA, the CDR3 is TGTGCCAGCAGCTCCACGGGACAGGGGGCTCTGGGCTACACCTTC. Amino acid sequence: CASSSTGQGALGYTF.

The V call is TRBV30, the J call TRBJ2-5, with 9 bases that match TRBD2. The CDR3 contains 14 residues. Germline CDR1 and CDR2: GTSNPN and SVGIG (reference sequence). V was pared by 2 bases and J by 5 bases, with 6 bases of the junction left unmatched. The CDR3 coding sequence is TGTGCCTGGAGTTTTGCGGGAGGGCAGGAGACCCAGTACTTC. It is translated as CAWSFAGGQETQYF.